The T cell receptor beta chain under discussion was sequenced for a study of blood T cell repertoires in COVID-19. Background on the study: There were acute and convalescent COVID-19 samples, and they came from the United States, Italy and Spain. Nucleic acid was either cDNA or gDNA, and it came from T cells, B-cell-depleted T cells, or PBMCs.

Study processing details: Amplification with reference gene primers provided the estimates of nucleated cell counts. Method: immunoSEQ multiplex PCR; TCRdb's copy keeps in-frame clones and lacks some. That table is the source of V, J and clone size, and D and trimming were worked out from the DNA. This sample has 200,000 to 250,000 clones; around 84% occur once, and the top ten carry 5.1%. V was clipped by 6 bases and J by 0 bases; unmatched bases: 3. The CDR3 has 14 amino acids. The germline V gene has CDR1 MRHNA and CDR2 SNTAGT. The TCR was taken from an older woman who had recovered from COVID-19. Sequencing was performed on peripheral blood. The rearrangement joins TRBV6-4 to TRBJ1-1; the match to TRBD1 covers 8 bases. In nucleotides, the CDR3 is TGTGCCAGCAGGGGACAGGCCATGAACACTGAAGCTTTCTTT. It is translated as CASRGQAMNTEAFF.